The present TCR beta chain was sequenced within a study of T cells in Graves' hyperthyroidism and ophthalmopathy. Whole-study results and caveats: Ophthalmopathy got predicted by the model a median 6.5 months before its onset. Blood shared most expanded thyroid clonotypes above 0.001.

Patients aged 18 to 65 had newly diagnosed hyperthyroidism of under 2 months' duration. Diagnosing involved the use of clinical symptoms, serum thyroxine and TRAb, thyroid ultrasound and orbital computed tomography. In the case of this clonotype: The antigen remains unidentified. A much larger clone is a single base away; this may be a read error.

What was amplified from RNA transcripts were TCR beta CDR3 regions. An initial round of RT-PCR targeting the TCR CDR3 relied on the HTBI primer set. TCRdb reanalysed the multiplex PCR reads using MiXCR and keeps one entry per CDR3 protein. The sample shows some 740,000 distinct CDR3 sequences, 11% to 15% of them seen only once. Source material: blood. The source of this sequence is a woman younger than 30 with Graves' hyperthyroidism.

The CDR3 loop is CSAPGPSYNEQFF. Here the CDR3 DNA reads TGCAGTGCTCCCGGCCCCTCCTACAATGAGCAGTTCTTC. The chain is built from TRBV20-1 and TRBJ2-1; D gene unclear. This CDR3 comprises 13 residues. Germline CDR1 and CDR2: DFQATT and SNEGSKA (reference sequence). Trimming pared 5 bases from V and 0 bases from J, leaving 8 bases between.